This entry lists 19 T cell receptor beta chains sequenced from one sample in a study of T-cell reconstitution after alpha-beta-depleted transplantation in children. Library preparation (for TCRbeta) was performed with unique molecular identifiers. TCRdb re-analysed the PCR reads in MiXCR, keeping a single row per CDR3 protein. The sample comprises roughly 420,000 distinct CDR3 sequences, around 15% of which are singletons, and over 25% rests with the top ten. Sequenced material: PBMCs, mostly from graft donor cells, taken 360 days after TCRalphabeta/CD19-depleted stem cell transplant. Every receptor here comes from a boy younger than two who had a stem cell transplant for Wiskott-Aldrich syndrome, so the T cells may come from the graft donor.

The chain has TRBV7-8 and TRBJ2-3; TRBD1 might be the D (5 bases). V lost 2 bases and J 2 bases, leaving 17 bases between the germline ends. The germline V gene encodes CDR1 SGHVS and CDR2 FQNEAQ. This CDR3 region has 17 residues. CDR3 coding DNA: TGTGCCAGCAGCTTAAAGAGACAGTCTTACCCCACAGATACGCAGTATTTT. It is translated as CASSLKRQSYPTDTQYF.

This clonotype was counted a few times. The chain's CDR3 is CASSFRGRETDTQYF. For the CDR3, the DNA is TGTGCCAGCAGCTTCAGGGGGCGCGAGACAGATACGCAGTATTTT. V and J are TRBV7-2 and TRBJ2-3, with 8 bases lining up with TRBD1. V trimming: 3 bases; J trimming: 3 bases; junction bases outside the gene matches: 5. Germline assignment: CDR1 SGHTA and CDR2 FQGNSA. CDR3 length: 15 amino acids. The full variable domain, its missing parts supplied by reference TRBV7-2 and TRBJ2-3, is GAGVSQSPSNKVTEKGKDVELRCDPISGHTALYWYRQSLGQGLEFLIYFQGNSAPDKSGLPSDRFSAERTGGSVSTLTIQRTQQEDSAVYLCASSFRGRETDTQYFGPGTRLTVL.

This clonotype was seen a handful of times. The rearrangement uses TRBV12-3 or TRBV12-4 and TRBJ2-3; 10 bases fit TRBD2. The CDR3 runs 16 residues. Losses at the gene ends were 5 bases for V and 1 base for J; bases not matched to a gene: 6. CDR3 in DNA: TGTGCCAGCAGTCAGGGGACTAGCGCCCGCACAGATACGCAGTATTTT. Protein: CASSQGTSARTDTQYF.

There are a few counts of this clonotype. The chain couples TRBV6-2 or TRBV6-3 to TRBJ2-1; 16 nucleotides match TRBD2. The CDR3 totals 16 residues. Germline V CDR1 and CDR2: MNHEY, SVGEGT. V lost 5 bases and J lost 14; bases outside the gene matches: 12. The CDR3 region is CASSTPGTSGRAVEFF. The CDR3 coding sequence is TGTGCCAGCAGTACCCCCGGGACTAGCGGGAGGGCCGTGGAGTTCTTC.

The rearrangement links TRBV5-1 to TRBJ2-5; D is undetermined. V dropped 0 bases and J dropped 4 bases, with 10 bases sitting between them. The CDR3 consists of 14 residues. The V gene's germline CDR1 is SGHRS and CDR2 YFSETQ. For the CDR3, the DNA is TGCGCCAGCAGCTTGGACCGGCCAAGAGAGACCCAGTACTTC. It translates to CASSLDRPRETQYF.

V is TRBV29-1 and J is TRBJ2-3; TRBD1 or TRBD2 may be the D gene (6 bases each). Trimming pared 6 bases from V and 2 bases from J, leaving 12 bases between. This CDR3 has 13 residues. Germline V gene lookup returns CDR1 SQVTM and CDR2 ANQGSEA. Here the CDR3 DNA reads TGCAGCGTAGGGGGGACCTTCACAGATACGCAGTATTTT. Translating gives CSVGGTFTDTQYF.

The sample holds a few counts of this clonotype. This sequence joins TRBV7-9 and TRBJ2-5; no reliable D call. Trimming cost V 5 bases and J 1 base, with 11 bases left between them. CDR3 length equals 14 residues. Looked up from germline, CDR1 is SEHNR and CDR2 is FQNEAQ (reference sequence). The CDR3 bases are TGTGCCAGCAGCCCAGACACCAGCCAAGAGACCCAGTACTTC. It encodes CASSPDTSQETQYF.

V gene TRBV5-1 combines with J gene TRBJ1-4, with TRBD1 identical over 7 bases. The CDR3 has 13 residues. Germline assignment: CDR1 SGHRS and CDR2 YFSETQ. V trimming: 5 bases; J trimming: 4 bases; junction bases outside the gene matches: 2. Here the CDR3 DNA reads TGCGCCAGCAGGAGGGACAGTAATGAAAAACTGTTTTTT. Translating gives CASRRDSNEKLFF.

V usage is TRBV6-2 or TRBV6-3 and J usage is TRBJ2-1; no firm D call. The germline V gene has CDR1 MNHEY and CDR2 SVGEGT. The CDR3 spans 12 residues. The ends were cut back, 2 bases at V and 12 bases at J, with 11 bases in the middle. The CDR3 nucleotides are TGTGCCAGCAGTTACCCAGATATCGGGCAGTTCTTC. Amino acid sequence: CASSYPDIGQFF.

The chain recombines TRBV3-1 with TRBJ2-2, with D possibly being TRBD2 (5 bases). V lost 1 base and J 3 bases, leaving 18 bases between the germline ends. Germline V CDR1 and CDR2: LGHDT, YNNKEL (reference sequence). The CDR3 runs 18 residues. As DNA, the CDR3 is TGTGCCAGCAGCCAAGGAAAGGGTACGGGGTTGGACACCGGGGAGCTGTTTTTT. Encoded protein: CASSQGKGTGLDTGELFF. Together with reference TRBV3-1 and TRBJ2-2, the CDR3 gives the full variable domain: DTAVSQTPKYLVTQMGNDKSIKCEQNLGHDTMYWYKQDSKKFLKIMFSYNNKELIINETVPNRFSPKSPDKAHLNLHINSLELGDSAVYFCASSQGKGTGLDTGELFFGEGSRLTVL.

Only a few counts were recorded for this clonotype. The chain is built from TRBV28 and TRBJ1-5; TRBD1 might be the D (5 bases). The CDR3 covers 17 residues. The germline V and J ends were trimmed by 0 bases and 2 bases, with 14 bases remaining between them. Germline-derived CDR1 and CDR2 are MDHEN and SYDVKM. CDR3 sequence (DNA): TGTGCCAGCAGTTTATGGGGGCAGGGTACAGGCAATCAGCCCCAGCATTTT. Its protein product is CASSLWGQGTGNQPQHF.

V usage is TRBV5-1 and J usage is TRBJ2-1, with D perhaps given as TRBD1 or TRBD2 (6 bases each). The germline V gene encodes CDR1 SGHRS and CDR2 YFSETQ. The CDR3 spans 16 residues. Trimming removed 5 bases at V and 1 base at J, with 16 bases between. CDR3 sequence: CASSYGGGKSYNEQFF. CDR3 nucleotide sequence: TGCGCCAGCAGTTATGGGGGCGGGAAGTCCTACAATGAGCAGTTCTTC.

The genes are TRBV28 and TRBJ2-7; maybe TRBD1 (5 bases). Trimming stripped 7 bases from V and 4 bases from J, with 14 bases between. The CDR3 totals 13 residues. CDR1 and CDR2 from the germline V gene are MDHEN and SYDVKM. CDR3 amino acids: CASKQGRIYEQYF. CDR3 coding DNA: TGTGCCAGCAAGCAGGGCAGGATTTACGAGCAGTACTTC. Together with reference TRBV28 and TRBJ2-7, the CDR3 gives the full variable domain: DVKVTQSSRYLVKRTGEKVFLECVQDMDHENMFWYRQDPGLGLRLIYFSYDVKMKEKGDIPEGYSVSREKKERFSLILESASTNQTSMYLCASKQGRIYEQYFGPGTRLTVT.

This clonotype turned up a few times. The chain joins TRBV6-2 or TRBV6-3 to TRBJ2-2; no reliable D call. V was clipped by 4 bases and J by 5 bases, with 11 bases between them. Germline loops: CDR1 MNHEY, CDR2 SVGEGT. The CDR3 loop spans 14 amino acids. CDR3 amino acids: CASSSIGRTGELFF. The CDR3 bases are TGTGCCAGCAGTTCGATAGGGCGGACCGGGGAGCTGTTTTTT.

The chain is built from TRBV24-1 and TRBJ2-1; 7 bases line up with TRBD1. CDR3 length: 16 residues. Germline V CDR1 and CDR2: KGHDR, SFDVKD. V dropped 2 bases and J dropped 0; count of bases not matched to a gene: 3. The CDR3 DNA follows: TGTGCCACCAGTGATTCCAGGGGGAGCTCCTACAATGAGCAGTTCTTC. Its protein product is CATSDSRGSSYNEQFF.

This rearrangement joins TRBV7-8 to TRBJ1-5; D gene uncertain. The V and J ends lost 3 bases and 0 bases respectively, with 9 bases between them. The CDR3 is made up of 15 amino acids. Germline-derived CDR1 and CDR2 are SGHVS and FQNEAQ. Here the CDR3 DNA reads TGTGCCAGCAGCTTCCGAACGGATAGCAATCAGCCCCAGCATTTT. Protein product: CASSFRTDSNQPQHF.

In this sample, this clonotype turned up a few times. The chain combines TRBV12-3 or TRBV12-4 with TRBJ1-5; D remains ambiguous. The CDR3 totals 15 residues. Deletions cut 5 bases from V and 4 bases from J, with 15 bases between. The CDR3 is CASSGGPGRNQPQHF. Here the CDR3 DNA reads TGTGCCAGCAGTGGCGGCCCTGGTAGGAATCAGCCCCAGCATTTT.

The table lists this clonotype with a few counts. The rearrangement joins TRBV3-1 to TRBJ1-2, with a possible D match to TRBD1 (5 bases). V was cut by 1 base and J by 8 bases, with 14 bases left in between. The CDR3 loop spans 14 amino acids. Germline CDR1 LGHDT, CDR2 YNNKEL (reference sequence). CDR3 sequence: CASSQAGGARGYTF. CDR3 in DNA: TGTGCCAGCAGCCAAGCTGGAGGGGCGCGGGGCTACACCTTC.

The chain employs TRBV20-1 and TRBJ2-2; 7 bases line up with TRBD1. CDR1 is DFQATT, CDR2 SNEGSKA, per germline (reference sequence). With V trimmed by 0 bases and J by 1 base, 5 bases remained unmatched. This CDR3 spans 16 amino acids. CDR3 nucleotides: TGCAGTGCTAGAGATCCCCGGACAGGGAACACCGGGGAGCTGTTTTTT. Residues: CSARDPRTGNTGELFF.